A single sample is the source of the 4 T cell receptor beta chains below, sequenced in a study of blood T cell repertoires in COVID-19. Sequencing used immunoSEQ multiplex PCR; TCRdb keeps in-frame clones, though not all of them. The table has 200,000 to 250,000 clones, around four fifths seen once. The sample consisted of peripheral blood. Receptors originate from a woman older than 75 with active or convalescent COVID-19.

The chain links TRBV5-5 to TRBJ1-5; 8 bases fit TRBD1. This CDR3 comprises 16 residues. The germline V gene encodes CDR1 SGHKS and CDR2 YYEKEE (reference sequence). With 0 bases clipped from V and 4 bases from J, the junction kept 6 bases outside the gene matches. Here the CDR3 DNA reads TGTGCCAGCAGCTTGGGTAGGACAGGGTCGAATCAGCCCCAGCATTTT. Encoded protein: CASSLGRTGSNQPQHF.

Points on this clone: The sample contains more than one DNA sequence encoding this CDR3. This chain connects TRBV27 to TRBJ1-1; D might be TRBD1 (6 bases). This CDR3 has 13 amino acids. Between the trimmed V and J ends, which lost 3 bases and 4 bases, there was a span of 9 bases. CDR1 and CDR2 from the germline V gene are MNHEY and SMNVEV (reference sequence). The CDR3 reads CASSFDRFTEAFF. The CDR3, as DNA: TGTGCCAGCAGTTTTGACAGGTTCACTGAAGCTTTCTTT.

The J gene is TRBJ2-7, the V gene TRBV6-6; a possible D gene is TRBD2 (5 bases). The length of the CDR3 is 15 residues. The ends were cut back, 3 bases at V and 0 bases at J, with 12 bases in the middle. The V gene's germline CDR1 is MNHNY and CDR2 SVGAGI (reference sequence). This chain's CDR3 is CASSYGLASSYEQYF. The CDR3 nucleotides are TGTGCCAGCAGTTATGGTCTAGCAAGCTCCTACGAGCAGTACTTC.

This clone has a handful of counts. The chain uses TRBV5-3 and TRBJ2-7; TRBD1 matches 9 bases. TRBV5-3 is annotated as an ORF whose role is uncertain. This CDR3 contains 15 residues. V lost 5 bases to trimming and J lost 2 bases; unmatched junction nucleotides: 8. The CDR3 DNA reads as TGTGCCAGAAGGTTACAGGGGGCGAGGACCTACGAGCAGTACTTC. It is translated as CARRLQGARTYEQYF.